These T cell receptor beta chains were read from a single sample in a study of T cells in Graves' hyperthyroidism and ophthalmopathy. TCRdb redid the calling of the multiplex PCR reads with MiXCR, one entry per CDR3 protein. The sample yields 450,000 to 500,000 distinct CDR3 sequences, about 20% seen once. The source material was blood. These receptor sequences come from a woman in her 70s with Graves' ophthalmopathy. CDR3s include the opening cysteine and the closing phenylalanine or tryptophan. D genes are given only for firm matches. Clone sizes are given selectively: once, few, many, or a class where the clone is expanded.

>TRBV3-1|TRBD2|TRBJ2-3|many
TGTGCCAGCAGCAGGCGGGAGATAGGTCGGCCGACAGATACGCAGTATTTT
CASSRREIGRPTDTQYF
>TRBV5-1|.|TRBJ1-1|few
TGCGCCAGCAGCGACGACAGTTACGGGATCAAAGCTTTCTTT
CASSDDSYGIKAFF
>TRBV10-3|.|TRBJ1-4|.
TGTGCCATCAGTGAGGGGACAACTAATGAAAAACTGTTTTTT
CAISEGTTNEKLFF
>TRBV12-3/TRBV12-4|.|TRBJ1-2|few
TGTGCCAGCAGGGAGCCCATCACAGGGTCCTATGGCTACACCTTC
CASREPITGSYGYTF
>TRBV28|.|TRBJ2-7|.
TGTGCCAGCAGTTTACAGGGAAGGACCTACGAGCAGTACTTC
CASSLQGRTYEQYF
>TRBV6-1|TRBD2|TRBJ2-1|.
TGTGCCAGCAGAAGCGGACTAGCGGGAGCGGGTGAGCAGTTCTTC
CASRSGLAGAGEQFF
>TRBV7-9|.|TRBJ1-6|few
TGTGCCAGCAGCCGCAGGGATGATTCACCCCTCCACTTT
CASSRRDDSPLHF
>TRBV7-9|.|TRBJ2-3|.
TGTGCCAGCAGCTTAGGCCCGGGAACCGGGGTGGATACGCAGTATTTT
CASSLGPGTGVDTQYF
>TRBV9|.|TRBJ1-2|few
TGTGCCAGCAGCGTTTCCGGGACGGTCTATGGCTACACCTTC
CASSVSGTVYGYTF
>TRBV28|.|TRBJ2-3|many
TGTGCCAGCAGTTTGGCTCTGAATACGCAGTATTTT
CASSLALNTQYF
>TRBV29-1|.|TRBJ1-2|many
TGCAGCGTTGCGAGAGCTTCCTTCTATGGCTACACCTTC
CSVARASFYGYTF
>TRBV28|.|TRBJ2-2|many
TGTGCCAGCAGTTTAAATCGTGCTCTCCCGGGCGGGGAGCTGTTTTTT
CASSLNRALPGGELFF
>TRBV9|.|TRBJ1-1|many
TGTGCCAGCAGCCCTCCCCTTGGGGAAATGGTGGGAAAGGTCACTGAAGCTTTCTTT
CASSPPLGEMVGKVTEAFF
>TRBV9|.|TRBJ1-1|.
TGTGCCAGCAGCGTAGAGAGGTACCTGAACACTGAAGCTTTCTTT
CASSVERYLNTEAFF
>TRBV20-1|.|TRBJ2-7|.
TGCAGTGCTAGAGTACGGGGAGCACCCTACGAGCAGTACTTC
CSARVRGAPYEQYF
>TRBV3-1|.|TRBJ2-7|.
TGTGCCAGCAGCCAGTTAGCGGTCGGACCCTACGAGCAGTACTTC
CASSQLAVGPYEQYF
>TRBV19|.|TRBJ1-5|.
TGTGCCAGTAGTATCGGTAAGGGGCTGGGAGATCAGCCCCAGCATTTT
CASSIGKGLGDQPQHF
>TRBV5-1|.|TRBJ2-3|few
TGCGCCAGCAGCAGCAACAGGGTGACGGATACGCAGTATTTT
CASSSNRVTDTQYF
>TRBV20-1|TRBD2|TRBJ2-1|.
TGCAGTGCTAATGGCGGGAGTGCCTCCTACAATGAGCAGTTCTTC
CSANGGSASYNEQFF
>TRBV12-3/TRBV12-4|.|TRBJ1-2|few
TGTGCCAGCAGTTTCAAGCTTACCTATGGCTACACCTTC
CASSFKLTYGYTF
>TRBV6-1|.|TRBJ1-5|few
TGTGCCAGCAGTGTGAGGGGAGATCAGCCCCAGCATTTT
CASSVRGDQPQHF
>TRBV19|.|TRBJ2-5|.
TGTGCCAGTAGTATGGGTCAGGTAGGGACCCAGTACTTC
CASSMGQVGTQYF
>TRBV6-2/TRBV6-3|.|TRBJ1-5|many
TGTGCCAGCACCACGAGGTTTCGTCAGCCCCAGCATTTT
CASTTRFRQPQHF
>TRBV5-4|TRBD1|TRBJ1-2|.
TGTGCCAGCAGCTCCAAAGGGGATCTGCAGGGGGCCTATGGCTACACCTTC
CASSSKGDLQGAYGYTF
>TRBV10-3|.|TRBJ1-1|.
TGTGCCATCAAGGGCATTCTGGGTTTCACTGAAGCTTTCTTT
CAIKGILGFTEAFF
>TRBV10-3|TRBD2|TRBJ2-1|.
TGTGCCATCAGGACTAGCGGGAATGAGCAGTTCTTC
CAIRTSGNEQFF
>TRBV18|.|TRBJ2-3|many
TGTGCCAGCTCAACCCGACTAGGGGATACGCAGTATTTT
CASSTRLGDTQYF
>TRBV7-9|TRBD1|TRBJ2-3|few
TGTGCCAGCAGCTCCCGGGACAGGGGGCAGGATACGCAGTATTTT
CASSSRDRGQDTQYF
>TRBV20-1|.|TRBJ1-2|few
TGCAGTGCTAGAAACATCTATGGCTACACCTTC
CSARNIYGYTF
>TRBV28|.|TRBJ2-3|many
TGTGCCAGCAGTTTGCCCGGAGGGGGGACAGATACGCAGTATTTT
CASSLPGGGTDTQYF
>TRBV2|.|TRBJ1-2|.
TGTGCCAGCAGTCCCCTCGGGGAACACCTTTCTAACTATGGCTACACCTTC
CASSPLGEHLSNYGYTF
>TRBV7-2|.|TRBJ2-7|many
TGTGCCAGCAGCTCTCTGCGGGGCCCCTACGAGCAGTACTTC
CASSSLRGPYEQYF
>TRBV11-2|.|TRBJ2-1|few
TGTGCCAGCAGCTTTAGGCATGAGCAGTTCTTC
CASSFRHEQFF
>TRBV6-2/TRBV6-3|TRBD2|TRBJ2-2|.
TGTGCCAGCAGTTCCCCTAGCGGGGGCCCCCACACCGGGGAGCTGTTTTTT
CASSSPSGGPHTGELFF
>TRBV19|.|TRBJ2-5|many
TGTGCCAGTAGTATAGGGGACGGGGAGACCCAGTACTTC
CASSIGDGETQYF
>TRBV12-3/TRBV12-4|TRBD2|TRBJ2-7|many
TGTGCCAGCAGTTCAGGACTAGCGGCATCCTACGAGCAGTACTTC
CASSSGLAASYEQYF
>TRBV7-2|.|TRBJ1-3|few
TGTGCCAGCAACCAAGGGCTGGGTACTGGAAACACCATATATTTT
CASNQGLGTGNTIYF
>TRBV6-5|TRBD1|TRBJ1-2|.
TGTGCCAGCAGATCCTCAGGGGGCGCAGTCTATGGCTACACCTTC
CASRSSGGAVYGYTF